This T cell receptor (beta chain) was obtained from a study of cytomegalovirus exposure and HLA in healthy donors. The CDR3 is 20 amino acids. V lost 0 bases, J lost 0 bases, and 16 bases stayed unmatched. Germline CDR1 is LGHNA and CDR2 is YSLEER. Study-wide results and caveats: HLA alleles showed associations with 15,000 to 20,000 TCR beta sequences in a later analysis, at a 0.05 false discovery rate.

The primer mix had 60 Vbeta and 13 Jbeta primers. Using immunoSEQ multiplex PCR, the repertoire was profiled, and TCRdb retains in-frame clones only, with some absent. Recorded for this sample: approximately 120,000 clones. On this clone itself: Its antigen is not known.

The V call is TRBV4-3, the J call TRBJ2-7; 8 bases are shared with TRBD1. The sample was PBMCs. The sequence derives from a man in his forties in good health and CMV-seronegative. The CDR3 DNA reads TGCGCCAGCAGCCAAGAATACAGGACCGGGGGACAGGTTTACTCCTACGAGCAGTACTTC. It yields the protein CASSQEYRTGGQVYSYEQYF.